The sequence of this TCR beta chain was determined in a study of T cell responses to AZD1222 COVID-19 vaccine. General study points: Donors were chiefly white British, with a greater number of females, and clonal diversity was perhaps underestimated.

CDR3 length equals 15 residues. The V gene's germline CDR1 is LGHDT and CDR2 YNNKEL (reference sequence). Trimming stripped 7 bases from V and 0 bases from J, with 13 bases between. About this clone: Its antigen remains unknown.

The protocol was immunoSEQ multiplex PCR, while the TCRdb copy is restricted to in-frame clones and leaves out a portion. Among 40,000 to 55,000 clones, roughly 90% were seen once, and the ten largest hold 1% to 1.3%. Material: peripheral blood, obtained 28 days after the second AZD1222 dose. This chain links TRBV3-1 (or the pseudogene TRBV3-2) with TRBJ2-1, with D tentatively TRBD2 (5 bases). The source is an adult who received the AZD1222 COVID-19 vaccine. The CDR3 sequence: CASTLDFSSYNEQFF. CDR3 sequence (DNA): TGTGCCAGCACCTTGGACTTCAGCTCCTACAATGAGCAGTTCTTC.